This T cell receptor beta chain stems from a study of shared clonotypes between healthy human individuals (dated by TCRdb to about 2020). A note on the overall study: The cohort comprised two women and a few men aged 18 to 49 years. For each donor, three plates each were used for CD4 naive and CD4 memory, two plates were used for CD8 naive, and one plate was used for CD8 memory. The study deeply sequenced blood TCR repertoires of about 5 healthy adults to estimate repertoire size and the extent of clonotype sharing between individuals. To increase sequencing depth and limit assay-specific biases, TCR repertoire library preparation and sequencing were carried out by different laboratories using diverse techniques. Each donor's leukapheresis produced roughly between roughly 0.85 and 10 billion PBMCs. On the study overall, not on this receptor specifically: Incomplete sequencing was indicated by rarefaction of sorted-subset datasets, despite the large sequencing depth. Naive subsets generally had larger estimated clonotype richness than memory subsets did. Sampling was restricted to blood, and TCR repertoires in tissues likely differ from the TCR repertoires found in blood. The small number of donors limited the genetic and exposure-history diversity represented. Across several donors, around 5.4% of naive CD4, roughly 3.3% of naive CD8, approximately 2.5% of memory CD4, and roughly 0.41% of memory CD8 clonotypes were shared. Compared with non-shared clonotypes, clonotypes shared by all four sorted-subset donors had higher generation probabilities. Based on pairwise subsampling, the degree of clonotype sharing among donors was expected to be affected by sequencing depth.

The CDR3 has 15 amino acids, counting the end cysteine and phenylalanine. Only the CDR3 DNA is retained, 45 bases long and in frame from the first base. CDR1 and CDR2, looked up from the germline V gene, are SGHVS and FQNEAQ. The V and J ends are trimmed by 5 bases and 2 bases, leaving 16 bases between them. Using the deep immunoSEQ assay, multiplex PCR amplified TCR CDR3 regions from genomic DNA. Extracted genomic DNA from each cell subset was spread evenly across all wells of several immunoSEQ 96-well plates, with each plate serving as a replicate. For sorted subsets, 200 to 250 ng genomic DNA, equal to about 30,000 T cell genomes, was loaded into each replicate PCR. Purified libraries were quantified with a Qubit 3.0 fluorometer, sized on a Bioanalyzer 2100, and re-quantified with the KAPA Library Quantification kit. Each immunoSEQ 96-well plate was sequenced on its own single-read 150-cycle Illumina NextSeq 550 flow cell. The study's processing was this. Because the immunoSEQ output included only junctional sequences and no quality scores, the filtering could not be the same as the filtering used for full-length reads. Sequences were annotated with PyIR, a Python wrapper for IgBLAST v1.9, using IMGT germline references to assign V/J genes and CDR3. Reads were filtered out if the reads had weak V/J assignments (E-value above 1e-6), no CDR3, stop codons, out-of-frame junctions, or ambiguous translated residues. V3J clonotypes were defined as sequences sharing an identical inferred V gene, J gene, and CDR3 amino acid sequence. Percentage overlap between repertoires was computed as shared unique clonotypes divided by the size of the smaller repertoire. RTK rarefaction, the Chao1 estimator, and Recon v2.1 estimates of unobserved clonotypes were used to assess repertoire richness. For all TCRbeta clonotypes obtained by the gDNA method from a few donors, generation probabilities were computed with OLGA. Sourced from immuneACCESS, this table was stored by TCRdb with only in-frame sequences that have V and J called. A share of the clones is absent; for the studies checked, an unresolved V gene accounts for under half, and the remainder has no known explanation. The DNA was the basis for D and trimming; V, J and clone size are from that table. Here the sample has some 240,000 clones; 60% to 70% occur a single time. The ten largest clones take up around 10% of the sample.

This clone has only a few counts. This receptor's antigen is unknown. The sample holds no much larger clone one base away, and base qualities are not on file. Donors were healthy HIV-negative adults with no recently reported acute infections or vaccinations. Every donor was a Caucasian adult living in Nashville, Tennessee, USA. Magnetic negative selection was used to enrich CD4+ T cells, after which naive cells were positively selected on CD45RA and the negative fraction became the memory subset. Blood was obtained by leukapheresis, after which PBMCs were separated by Ficoll-Histopaque density gradient centrifugation and cryopreserved in liquid nitrogen vapor phase. Analytical flow cytometry was used to check the purity and quantity of each magnetically sorted T cell population. From each sorted fraction, genomic DNA was isolated and quantified by UV absorbance on a Nanodrop 2000c.

Material: memory CD4+ T cells sorted from blood. Taken with the paper, the label for cell subset or site translates to: CD45RA-negative fraction. This TCR derives from a man in his thirties or forties in good health. This chain is built from TRBV7-8 and TRBJ2-7, with a weak D call of TRBD2 (5 bases match). The nucleotide sequence is given as TGTGCCAGCAGCCCCCACCAGCGAGGGCCCTACGAGCAGTACTTC. Its translation reads: CASSPHQRGPYEQYF.